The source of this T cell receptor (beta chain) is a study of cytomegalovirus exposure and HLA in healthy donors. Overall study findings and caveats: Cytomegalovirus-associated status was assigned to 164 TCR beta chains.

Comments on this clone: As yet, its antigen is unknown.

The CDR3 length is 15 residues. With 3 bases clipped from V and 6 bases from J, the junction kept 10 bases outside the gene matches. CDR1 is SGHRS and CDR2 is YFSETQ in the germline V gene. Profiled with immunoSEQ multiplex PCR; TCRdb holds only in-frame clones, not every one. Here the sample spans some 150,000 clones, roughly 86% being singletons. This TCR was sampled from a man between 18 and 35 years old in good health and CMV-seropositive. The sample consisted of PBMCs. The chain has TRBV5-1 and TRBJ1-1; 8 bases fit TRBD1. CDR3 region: CASSSTLDRAAEAFF. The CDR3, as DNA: TGCGCCAGCAGCTCCACCCTGGACAGGGCCGCTGAAGCTTTCTTT.